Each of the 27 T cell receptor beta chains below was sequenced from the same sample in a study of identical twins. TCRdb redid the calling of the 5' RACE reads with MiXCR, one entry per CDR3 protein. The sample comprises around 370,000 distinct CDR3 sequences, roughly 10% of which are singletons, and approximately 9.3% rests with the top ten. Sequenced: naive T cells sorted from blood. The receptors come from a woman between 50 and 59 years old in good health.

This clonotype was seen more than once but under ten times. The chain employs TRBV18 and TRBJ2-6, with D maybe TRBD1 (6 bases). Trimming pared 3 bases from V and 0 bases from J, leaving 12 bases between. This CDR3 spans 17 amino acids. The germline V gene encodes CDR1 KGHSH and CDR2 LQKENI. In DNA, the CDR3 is TGTGCCAGCTCACCGCCGGGACATCCCTCTGGGGCCAACGTCCTGACTTTC. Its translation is CASSPPGHPSGANVLTF.

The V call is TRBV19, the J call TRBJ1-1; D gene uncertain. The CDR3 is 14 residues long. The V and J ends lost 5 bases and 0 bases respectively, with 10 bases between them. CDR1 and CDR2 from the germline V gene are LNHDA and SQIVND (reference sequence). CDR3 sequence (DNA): TGTGCCAGTAGTGGGCACCGCATGAACACTGAAGCTTTCTTT. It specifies CASSGHRMNTEAFF.

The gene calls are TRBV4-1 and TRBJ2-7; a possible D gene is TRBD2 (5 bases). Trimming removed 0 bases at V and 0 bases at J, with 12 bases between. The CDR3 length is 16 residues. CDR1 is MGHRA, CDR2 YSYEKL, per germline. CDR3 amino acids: CASSQELASSSYEQYF. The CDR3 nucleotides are TGCGCCAGCAGCCAAGAATTAGCGTCAAGCTCCTACGAGCAGTACTTC.

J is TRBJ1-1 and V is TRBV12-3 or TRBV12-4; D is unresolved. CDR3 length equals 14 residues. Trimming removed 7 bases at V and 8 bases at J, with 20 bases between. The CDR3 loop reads CASTPGGIHSEAFF. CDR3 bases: TGTGCCAGCACCCCAGGTGGTATCCACTCCGAAGCTTTCTTT.

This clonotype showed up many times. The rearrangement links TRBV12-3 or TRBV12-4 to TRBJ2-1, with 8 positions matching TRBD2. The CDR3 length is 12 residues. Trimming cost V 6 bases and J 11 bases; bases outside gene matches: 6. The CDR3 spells CASRYIAGKQFF. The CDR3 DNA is TGTGCCAGCAGGTATATAGCGGGGAAGCAGTTCTTC.

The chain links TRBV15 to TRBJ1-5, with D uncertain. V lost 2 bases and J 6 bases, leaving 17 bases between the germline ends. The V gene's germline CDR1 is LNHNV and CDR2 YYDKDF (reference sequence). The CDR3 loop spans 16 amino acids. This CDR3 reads CATSRQDPSGGQPQHF. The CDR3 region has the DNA TGTGCCACCAGCAGACAGGACCCATCGGGCGGTCAGCCCCAGCATTTT.

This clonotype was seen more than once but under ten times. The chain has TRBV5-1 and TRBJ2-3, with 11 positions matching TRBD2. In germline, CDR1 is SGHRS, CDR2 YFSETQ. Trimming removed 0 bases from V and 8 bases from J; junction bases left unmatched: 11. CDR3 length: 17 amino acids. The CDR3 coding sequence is TGCGCCAGCAGCTTGGCCTCCATAGCGGGAGGGCCGGGTACGCAGTATTTT. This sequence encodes CASSLASIAGGPGTQYF. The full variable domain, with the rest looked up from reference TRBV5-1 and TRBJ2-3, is KAGVTQTPRYLIKTRGQQVTLSCSPISGHRSVSWYQQTPGQGLQFLFEYFSETQRNKGNFPGRFSGRQFSNSRSEMNVSTLELGDSALYLCASSLASIAGGPGTQYFGPGTRLTVL.

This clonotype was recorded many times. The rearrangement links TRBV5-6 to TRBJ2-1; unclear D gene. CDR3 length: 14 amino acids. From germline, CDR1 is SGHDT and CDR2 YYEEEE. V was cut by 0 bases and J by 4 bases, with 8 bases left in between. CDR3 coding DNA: TGTGCCAGCAGCTTGGTAAGGGCATACAATGAGCAGTTCTTC. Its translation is CASSLVRAYNEQFF.

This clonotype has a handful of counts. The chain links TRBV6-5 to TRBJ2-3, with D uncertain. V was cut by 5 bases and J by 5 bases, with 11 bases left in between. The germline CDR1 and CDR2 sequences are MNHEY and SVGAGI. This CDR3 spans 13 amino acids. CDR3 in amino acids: CASSPDLGDTQYF. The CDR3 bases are TGTGCCAGCAGTCCCGACTTGGGAGATACGCAGTATTTT.

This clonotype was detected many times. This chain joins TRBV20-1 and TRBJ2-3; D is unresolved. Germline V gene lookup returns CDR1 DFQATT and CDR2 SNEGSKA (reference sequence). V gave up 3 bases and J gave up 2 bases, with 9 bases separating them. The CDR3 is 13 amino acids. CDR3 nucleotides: TGCAGTGCTAGGTCAGGAATCACAGATACGCAGTATTTT. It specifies CSARSGITDTQYF.

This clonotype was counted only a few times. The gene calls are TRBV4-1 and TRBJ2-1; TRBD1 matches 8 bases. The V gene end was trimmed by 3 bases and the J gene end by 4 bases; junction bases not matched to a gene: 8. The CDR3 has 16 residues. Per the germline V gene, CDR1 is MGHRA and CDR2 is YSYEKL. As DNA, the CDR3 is TGCGCCAGCAGCCAGCCCCGGGACAGGTTTTACAATGAGCAGTTCTTC. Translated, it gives CASSQPRDRFYNEQFF.

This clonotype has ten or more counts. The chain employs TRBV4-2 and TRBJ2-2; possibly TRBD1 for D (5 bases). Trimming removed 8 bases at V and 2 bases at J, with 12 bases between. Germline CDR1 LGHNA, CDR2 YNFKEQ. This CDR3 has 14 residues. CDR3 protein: CASQVGPNTGELFF. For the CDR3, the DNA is TGTGCCAGCCAGGTGGGGCCTAACACCGGGGAGCTGTTTTTT.

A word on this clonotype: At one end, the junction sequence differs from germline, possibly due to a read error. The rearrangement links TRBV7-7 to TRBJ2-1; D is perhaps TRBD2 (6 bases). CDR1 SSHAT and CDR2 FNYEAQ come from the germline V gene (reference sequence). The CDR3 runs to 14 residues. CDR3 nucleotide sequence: TGTGCTAGCAGCTTCGGTCTGGGGGGCAATGAGCAGTTCTTC. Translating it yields CASSFGLGGNEQFF.

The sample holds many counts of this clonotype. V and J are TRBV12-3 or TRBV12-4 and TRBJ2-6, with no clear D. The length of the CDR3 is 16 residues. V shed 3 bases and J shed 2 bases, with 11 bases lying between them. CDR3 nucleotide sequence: TGTGCCAGCAGTTTCCCCAGCGTGACTGGGGCCAACGTCCTGACTTTC. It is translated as CASSFPSVTGANVLTF.

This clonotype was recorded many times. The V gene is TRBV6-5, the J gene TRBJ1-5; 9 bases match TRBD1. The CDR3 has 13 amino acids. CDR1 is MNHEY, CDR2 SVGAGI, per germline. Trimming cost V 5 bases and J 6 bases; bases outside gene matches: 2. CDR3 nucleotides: TGTGCCAGCAGTACGGACAGGGGTCAGCCCCAGCATTTT. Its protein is CASSTDRGQPQHF.

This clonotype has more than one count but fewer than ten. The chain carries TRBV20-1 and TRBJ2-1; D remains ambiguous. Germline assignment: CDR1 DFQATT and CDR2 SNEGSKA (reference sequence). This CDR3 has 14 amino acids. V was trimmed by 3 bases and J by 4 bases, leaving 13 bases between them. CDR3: CSARRSVTYNEQFF. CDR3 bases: TGCAGTGCTAGGCGGAGCGTCACGTACAATGAGCAGTTCTTC.

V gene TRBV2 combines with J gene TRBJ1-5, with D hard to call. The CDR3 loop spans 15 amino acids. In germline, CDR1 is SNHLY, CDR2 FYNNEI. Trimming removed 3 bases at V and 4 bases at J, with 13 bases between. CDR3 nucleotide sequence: TGTGCCAGCAGTGATCCAAGTAGCCCAAATCAGCCCCAGCATTTT. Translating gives CASSDPSSPNQPQHF. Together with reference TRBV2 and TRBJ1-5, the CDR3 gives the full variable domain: EPEVTQTPSHQVTQMGQEVILRCVPISNHLYFYWYRQILGQKVEFLVSFYNNEISEKSEIFDDQFSVERPDGSNFTLKIRSTKLEDSAMYFCASSDPSSPNQPQHFGDGTRLSIL.

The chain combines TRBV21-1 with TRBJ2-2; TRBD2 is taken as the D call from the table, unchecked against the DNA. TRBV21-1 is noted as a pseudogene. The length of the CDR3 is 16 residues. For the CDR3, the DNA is TGTGCCAGCAGCAAATACTGCGGGAAGAACACCGGGGAGCTGTTTTTT. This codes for CASSKYCGKNTGELFF.

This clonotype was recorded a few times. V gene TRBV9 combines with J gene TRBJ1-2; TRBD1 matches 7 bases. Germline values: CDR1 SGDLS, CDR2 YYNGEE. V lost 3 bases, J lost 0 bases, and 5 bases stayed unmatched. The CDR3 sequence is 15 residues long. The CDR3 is CASSETGSANYGYTF. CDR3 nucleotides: TGTGCCAGCAGCGAGACAGGGTCAGCTAACTATGGCTACACCTTC. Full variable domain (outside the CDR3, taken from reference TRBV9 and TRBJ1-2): DSGVTQTPKHLITATGQRVTLRCSPRSGDLSVYWYQQSLDQGLQFLIQYYNGEERAKGNILERFSAQQFPDLHSELNLSSLELGDSALYFCASSETGSANYGYTFGSGTRLTVV.

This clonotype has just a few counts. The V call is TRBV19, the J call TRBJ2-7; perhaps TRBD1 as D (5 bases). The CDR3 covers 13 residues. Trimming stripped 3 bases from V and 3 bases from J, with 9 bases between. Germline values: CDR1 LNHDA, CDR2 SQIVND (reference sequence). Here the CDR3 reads CASSIGAYYEQYF. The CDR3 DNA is TGTGCCAGTAGTATTGGGGCCTACTACGAGCAGTACTTC. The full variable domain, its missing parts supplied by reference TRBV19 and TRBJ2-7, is DGGITQSPKYLFRKEGQNVTLSCEQNLNHDAMYWYRQDPGQGLRLIYYSQIVNDFQKGDIAEGYSVSREKKESFPLTVTSAQKNPTAFYLCASSIGAYYEQYFGPGTRLTVT.

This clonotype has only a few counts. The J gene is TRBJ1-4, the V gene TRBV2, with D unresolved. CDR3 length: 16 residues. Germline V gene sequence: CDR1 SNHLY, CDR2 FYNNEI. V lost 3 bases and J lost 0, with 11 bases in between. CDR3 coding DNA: TGTGCCAGCAGTGATCACGGCCCCTCAACTAATGAAAAACTGTTTTTT. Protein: CASSDHGPSTNEKLFF.

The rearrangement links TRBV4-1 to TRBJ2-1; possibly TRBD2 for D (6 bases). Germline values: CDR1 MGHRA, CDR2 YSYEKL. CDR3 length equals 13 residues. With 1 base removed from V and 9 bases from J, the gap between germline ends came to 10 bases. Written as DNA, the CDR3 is TGCGCCAGCAGCCAAGGGGCGGGGAGTGAGCAGTTCTTC. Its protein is CASSQGAGSEQFF.

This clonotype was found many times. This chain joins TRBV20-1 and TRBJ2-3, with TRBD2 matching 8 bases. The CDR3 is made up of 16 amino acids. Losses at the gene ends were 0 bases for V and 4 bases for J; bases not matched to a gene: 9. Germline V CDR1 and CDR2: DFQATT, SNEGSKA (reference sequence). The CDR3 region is CSARDPASGSPDTQYF. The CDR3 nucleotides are TGCAGTGCTAGAGATCCGGCTAGCGGGTCCCCAGATACGCAGTATTTT.

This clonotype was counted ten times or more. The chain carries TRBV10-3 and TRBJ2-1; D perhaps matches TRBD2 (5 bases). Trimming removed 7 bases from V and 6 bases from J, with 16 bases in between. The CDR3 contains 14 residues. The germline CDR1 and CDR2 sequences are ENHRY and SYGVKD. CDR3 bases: TGTGCCATCACCGAGGGAGTGGGCCCCAATGAGCAGTTCTTC. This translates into CAITEGVGPNEQFF.

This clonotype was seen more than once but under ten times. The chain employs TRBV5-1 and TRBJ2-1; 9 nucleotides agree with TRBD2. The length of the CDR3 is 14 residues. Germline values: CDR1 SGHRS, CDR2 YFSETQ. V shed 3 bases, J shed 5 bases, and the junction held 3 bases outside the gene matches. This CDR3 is CASSSGLANNEQFF. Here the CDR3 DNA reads TGCGCCAGCAGCTCGGGACTAGCTAACAATGAGCAGTTCTTC.

The CDR3 nucleotides read TGTGCCACCAGTGAGGCGACAGATCAGCCCCAGCATTTT. Its protein is CATSEATDQPQHF. The V call is TRBV24-1, the J call TRBJ1-5, with D perhaps matching TRBD1 (5 bases). Between the trimmed V and J ends, which lost 4 bases and 5 bases, there was a span of 8 bases. There are 13 residues in the CDR3. Germline V gene lookup returns CDR1 KGHDR and CDR2 SFDVKD.

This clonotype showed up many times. The CDR3 nucleotides read TGTGCCAGCCAACTAGCGGGAGTGGGTGAGCAGTTCTTC. Translated: CASQLAGVGEQFF. V usage is TRBV12-3 or TRBV12-4 and J usage is TRBJ2-1; 11 nucleotides align to TRBD2. V trimming: 8 bases; J trimming: 9 bases; junction bases outside the gene matches: 6. The CDR3 is 13 amino acids.